The entry that follows covers one TCR beta chain sequence. Profiling relied on immunoSEQ multiplex PCR, and the TCRdb table lists in-frame clones only, not all of them. The sample yields about 8,600 clones, over 70% seen once. The data are from a study of chemoradiotherapy in HPV16-positive cancers. The clonotype originates from a human donor with HPV-associated anogenital cancer. This specimen was taken from a patient who underwent chemoradiotherapy.

The DNA of the CDR3 is TGTGCCAGCAGCTTCCCGGGACTAGCGGGAGAAAAGCCCTACAATGAGCAGTTCTTC. It yields the protein CASSFPGLAGEKPYNEQFF. The J gene is TRBJ2-1, the V gene TRBV7-9; 14 bases map to TRBD2. The CDR3 runs to 19 residues. The ends lost 3 bases at V and 2 bases at J; junction bases unmatched: 9. The germline gives CDR1 SEHNR, CDR2 FQNEAQ (reference sequence).